The source of this T cell receptor beta chain is a study of T cells in Graves' hyperthyroidism and ophthalmopathy. Findings and caveats of the study: It was a median 6.5 months before onset that the model predicted ophthalmopathy. In the analysis, a 13 V-J model separated ophthalmopathy from stable hyperthyroidism.

Diagnoses rested on clinical symptoms, serum thyroxine and TRAb, thyroid ultrasound and orbital computed tomography. An approximately 10 ml volume of fresh peripheral blood provided the PBMCs. This clonotype was observed at least ten times. Its cognate antigen is unknown. Amplification yielded TCR beta CDR3 regions, with RNA transcripts as the source. During a first-round RT-PCR of the TCR CDR3, the HTBI primer set was used. MiXCR was run by TCRdb on the multiplex PCR reads, yielding one entry per CDR3 protein. The sample has approximately 430,000 distinct CDR3 sequences, 15% to 18% seen once; the top ten hold just under 8%. The receptor's source is a woman aged 18-29 years with Graves' hyperthyroidism. Input material: blood.

The CDR3: CASSLMGSDTQYF. CDR3 DNA: TGTGCCAGCAGTTTAATGGGGTCAGATACGCAGTATTTT. The V and J genes are TRBV12-3 or TRBV12-4 and TRBJ2-3; D ambiguous. The CDR3 length is 13 residues. With 2 bases removed from V and 4 bases from J, the gap between germline ends came to 7 bases.